This paragraph reports one TCR beta chain. The data were taken from a study of neurological immune-mediated disorders. Every sequencing run returned over 200 million TCR-beta sequences, which were derived from 15-18 subjects. TCRdb independently ran MiXCR on the 5' RACE reads; one entry per CDR3 protein. The sample lists around 69,000 distinct CDR3 sequences; under 3.5% were seen once. Germline V lookup: CDR1 SGHVS, CDR2 FQNEAQ. The CDR3 is 14 residues long. With V trimmed by 4 bases and J by 5 bases, 7 bases remained unmatched. The sample was PBMCs. The chain links TRBV7-8 to TRBJ2-7; 8 nucleotides line up with TRBD1. The clonotype comes from a man aged 35 to 55 with multiple sclerosis. This CDR3 reads CASSSRTGPNEQYF. The CDR3, as DNA: TGTGCCAGCAGCTCCCGGACAGGGCCAAACGAGCAGTACTTC. Full variable domain (missing parts from reference TRBV7-8 and TRBJ2-7): GAGVSQSPRYKVAKRGQDVALRCDPISGHVSLFWYQQALGQGPEFLTYFQNEAQLDKSGLPSDRFFAERPEGSVSTLKIQRTQQEDSAVYLCASSSRTGPNEQYFGPGTRLTVT.